This T cell receptor (beta chain) was profiled in a study of CD8+ T cells in alopecia areata (dated by TCRdb to 2016 to 2018). Looking at the study overall: In both human patients and the C3H/HeJ mouse model, the study applied high-throughput TCRbeta sequencing to look at T cell clonal expansion in alopecia areata. Human TCRbeta sequencing covered scalp tissue and sorted CD4+ and CD8+ peripheral blood T cells from patchy and totalis/universalis alopecia areata patients and healthy controls. Scalp clonality was compared among normal scalp (n=4), patchy alopecia areata scalp (n=8), and alopecia totalis/universalis scalp (n=8). RNA was extracted with the PAXgene miRNA kit for fixed scalp, the miRNeasy kit for PBMCs, and the RNeasy kit for mouse skin. TCRbeta CDR3 regions were amplified by immunoSEQ multiplex PCR with 35 Vbeta forward and 13 Jbeta reverse primers. Overall results and qualifications from the work: Resident alphabeta T cells in normal human skin are also sequenced, complicating scalp TCR repertoire analysis, unlike mouse skin dominated by gammadelta T cells. Shared TCR sequences between patients were less evident than in mice, which may be partly attributable to HLA diversity in the patient population. Higher clonality and more expanded CD8+ clones were observed in lesional scalp than in normal scalp, particularly in alopecia totalis/universalis, a finding suggestive of antigenic drive.

Scalp biopsies and blood samples were provided by unaffected controls. Scalp biopsies from humans were placed right away in PAXgene tissue containers for fixation. The germline V gene gives CDR1 as SGHAT and CDR2 as FQNNGV. The cysteine opens and the phenylalanine closes a CDR3 of 15 amino acids. The CDR3 DNA has 45 bases and is translated from base 1. The V and J ends are trimmed by 5 bases and 0 bases, leaving 11 bases between them. Turning to this clone: What antigen it recognizes has not been identified. No clone much larger than this one lies a single base away; base qualities are absent.

The library was generated by the immunoSEQ multiplex PCR assay. To provide template for TCR sequencing, every sample had RNA extracted and reverse transcribed into cDNA. First-strand cDNA was synthesized using SuperScript III with a 2:1 mix of oligo-dT and random hexamers. A synthetic immune receptor repertoire was used to measure amplification bias, and any remaining bias was corrected computationally. The original pipeline was this. Raw reads were preprocessed to remove errors, and CDR3 was defined according to IMGT conventions as the region from the conserved cysteine to phenylalanine. Clonality was computed as 1 minus the Shannon entropy, with the entropy normalized by log2 of the number of productive unique TCRs. Scalp TCRbeta sequences were cross-referenced with sorted blood CD4 and CD8 repertoires so that the CD4 or CD8 identity of scalp clones could be inferred. Drawn from immuneACCESS, this table holds only the in-frame rearrangements with V and J called that TCRdb kept. Clones are partly lost; checked studies trace under half to an unresolved V gene and leave the rest unexplained. D and trimming were read from the DNA, whereas the V and J calls and clone size are those reported in that table. In this sample the table shows about 4,200 clones, about two thirds of which occur a single time. Around 20% of the sample goes to the ten largest clones.

The V gene is TRBV11-2 and the J gene is TRBJ2-1, with the D gene not confidently named. Source material: skin. This TCR was recovered from a human donor in good health. The CDR3 reads as follows: CASSGTPSSYNEQFF. The DNA reads as follows: TGTGCCAGCAGCGGCACCCCGAGCTCCTACAATGAGCAGTTCTTC.